This TCR beta chain derives from a study of PD-1 blockade in classical Hodgkin lymphoma. On the study more broadly: It was nivolumab at 3 mg/kg, given intravenously every 2 weeks, that patients received. Study-level findings and limits: Significantly greater TCR diversity emerged by C4D1 in CD4+ cells but not CD8+ cells. Exclusion covered patients beginning nivolumab under 1 year post-ASCT. Newly diagnosed patients were reported to exhibit reduced baseline TCR diversity relative to healthy donors.

TCRdb keeps only in-frame clones here, not all; method: immunoSEQ multiplex PCR. The sample holds 100,000 or so clones, around 89% seen once. Exposure to brentuximab vedotin varied, and each patient had relapsed following autologous stem cell transplantation. Germline trimming cut 3 bases from V and 0 bases from J; bases unmatched to any gene: 15. The germline CDR1 and CDR2 sequences are SGHNT and YYREEE (reference sequence). The CDR3 contains 18 residues. Comments on this clone: Its antigen is still unknown.

Here the sequenced sample was peripheral blood mononuclear cells (PBMCs), taken before the second cycle of nivolumab. This sequence was found in a human donor with classical Hodgkin lymphoma. The V and J genes are TRBV5-4 and TRBJ2-7, with 7 bases aligning to TRBD2. The CDR3 DNA reads as TGTGCCAGCAGCTCTGCGGGACTACTCAATTTCAGCTCCTACGAGCAGTACTTC. Amino acids: CASSSAGLLNFSSYEQYF.